A selection of T cell receptor beta chains follows, all from one sample in a study of blood T cell repertoires in COVID-19. Clones were sequenced by immunoSEQ multiplex PCR, and TCRdb holds only the in-frame ones, with some missing. The sample lists tens of thousands of clones; roughly 75% were seen once. The sequencing input was peripheral blood. Receptors originate from a man between 65 and 79 years old with acute or convalescent COVID-19. Each CDR3 is given with its conserved first and last residue. The order of the fields is D gene, clone size, V gene, J gene, CDR3 DNA, CDR3 protein. The D gene is left open where the match is weak. A row's size may be missing; if present it is once, few, many or a size class.

NA	NA	TRBV11-2	TRBJ2-2	TGTGCCAGCAGCTTAGGAAGGACAGAAAACACCGGGGAGCTGTTTTTT	CASSLGRTENTGELFF
TRBD2	NA	TRBV5-4	TRBJ2-5	TGTGCCAGCAGCTTCGTTTCCCGGACTAGCGGGGGCTCTATAGCCCAGTACTTC	CASSFVSRTSGGSIAQYF
NA	NA	TRBV7-2	TRBJ1-1	TGTGCCAGCAGCTTAGCGCAGGCAGGGGAGAACACTGAAGCTTTCTTT	CASSLAQAGENTEAFF
NA	NA	TRBV7-2	TRBJ2-6	TGTGCCAGCAGCTTAGCGGGAGCTGGGGCCAACGTCCTGACTTTC	CASSLAGAGANVLTF
NA	NA	TRBV18	TRBJ2-1	TGTGCCAGCTCACGAGTCGGCGCGGGGAATGAGCAGTTCTTC	CASSRVGAGNEQFF
TRBD1	NA	TRBV7-9	TRBJ1-2	TGTGCCAGCAGCTTAGGCCGGGACAGCAAGGGCGCCTTGCGGGGCTACACCTTC	CASSLGRDSKGALRGYTF
NA	few	TRBV6-5	TRBJ1-6	TGTGCCAGCAGTCCGCGCTCCTATAATTCACCCCTCCACTTT	CASSPRSYNSPLHF
TRBD2	few	TRBV6-2/TRBV6-3	TRBJ2-7	TGTGCCAGCAGTTACGGGACTAGCTCCTACGAGCAGTACTTC	CASSYGTSSYEQYF
NA	NA	TRBV18	TRBJ2-7	TGTGCCAGCTCACCACCGACAGCTTACGAGCAGTACTTC	CASSPPTAYEQYF
NA	NA	TRBV18	TRBJ1-6	TGTGCCAGCTCACCAGGCCGGGACTCTTATAATTCACCCCTCCACTTT	CASSPGRDSYNSPLHF
TRBD1	NA	TRBV29-1	TRBJ2-1	TGCAGCGCCGCCGACAGGGCGCAGTTCTTC	CSAADRAQFF
TRBD1	NA	TRBV10-2	TRBJ2-3	TGCGCCAGCAGTGGGGACAGGGGCCGTTATTTT	CASSGDRGRYF
TRBD2	NA	TRBV5-5	TRBJ2-1	TGTGCCAGCAGCTTGACTAGCGGGAGTAATCGGCAGTTCTTC	CASSLTSGSNRQFF
NA	NA	TRBV12-3/TRBV12-4	TRBJ2-1	TGTGCCAGCAGTTTAACAGGGTATACTGAGCAGTTCTTC	CASSLTGYTEQFF
TRBD1	NA	TRBV18	TRBJ2-3	TGTGCCAGCTCATACCCCCTAAGGACAGGGGGCACAGATACGCAGTATTTT	CASSYPLRTGGTDTQYF
NA	medium-sized	TRBV4-3	TRBJ2-5	TGCGCCAGCAGCCTTGCGAGGGGGACCGGCGAGACCCAGTACTTC	CASSLARGTGETQYF
NA	NA	TRBV30	TRBJ2-3	TGTGCCTGGAGCATACCGAGTGCTAGCACAGATACGCAGTATTTT	CAWSIPSASTDTQYF
TRBD2	NA	TRBV6-5	TRBJ2-1	TGTGCCAGCAACCTCGGCCTAGCGGGACCTGAGCAGTTCTTC	CASNLGLAGPEQFF
NA	NA	TRBV7-2	TRBJ1-1	TGTGCCAGCACGGCCCGGCGGGTGAACACTGAAGCTTTCTTT	CASTARRVNTEAFF
NA	NA	TRBV4-3	TRBJ2-7	TGCGCCAGCAGCCAAGTGGCAGGGCGGTACGAGCAGTACTTC	CASSQVAGRYEQYF
NA	few	TRBV29-1	TRBJ1-3	TGCAGCGTTTCCTTCGGCTCTGGAAACACCATATATTTT	CSVSFGSGNTIYF
TRBD1	NA	TRBV18	TRBJ1-1	TGTGCCAGCTCGGGGACAGCGGGGAACACTGAAGCTTTCTTT	CASSGTAGNTEAFF
NA	NA	TRBV12-3/TRBV12-4	TRBJ2-2	TGTGCCAGCACCGCGACTAGTTCCGGGGAGCTGTTTTTT	CASTATSSGELFF
TRBD1	NA	TRBV7-2	TRBJ2-5	TGTGCCAGCAGCAAGGACAGGGGGAGGGAGACCCAGTACTTC	CASSKDRGRETQYF
TRBD1	NA	TRBV14	TRBJ1-1	TGTGCCAGCAGCCAACACGCCGGGACAGGGAACACTGAAGCTTTCTTT	CASSQHAGTGNTEAFF
NA	NA	TRBV6-5	TRBJ1-1	TGTGCCAGCAGAAGACGCAGGGACACTGAAGCTTTCTTT	CASRRRRDTEAFF
NA	NA	TRBV5-6	TRBJ2-3	TGTGCCAGCAGAGGTCAACAGGGTTCAGATACGCAGTATTTT	CASRGQQGSDTQYF
NA	NA	TRBV19	TRBJ1-3	TGTGCCAGTAGGGTGCGGGGCTCTGGAAACACCATATATTTT	CASRVRGSGNTIYF
TRBD1	NA	TRBV19	TRBJ1-4	TGTGCCTCCAAGAAGGGCCCGGGACAGGGTAATGAAAAACTGTTTTTT	CASKKGPGQGNEKLFF
NA	medium-sized	TRBV18	TRBJ2-2	TGTGCCAGCTCAGATCCGGACATGGTGGGCGGGGAGCTGTTTTTT	CASSDPDMVGGELFF
NA	NA	TRBV7-7	TRBJ1-6	TGTGCCAGCAGCTTAGACAGGGACTCACCCCTCCACTTT	CASSLDRDSPLHF
NA	NA	TRBV18	TRBJ2-7	TGTGCCAGCTCACCCCCGGGGGGGGACAGCTACGAGCAGTACTTC	CASSPPGGDSYEQYF
TRBD2	NA	TRBV24-1	TRBJ2-3	TGTGCCACCAGTGAATCGACTAGCCTAGTGCAGTATTTT	CATSESTSLVQYF
TRBD2	NA	TRBV3-1/TRBV3-2	TRBJ2-1	TGTGCCAGCAGCACAGCCGCCGGGACTAGCTACAATGAGCAGTTCTTC	CASSTAAGTSYNEQFF
TRBD1	NA	TRBV5-6	TRBJ2-2	TGTGCCAGCAGCTTCACTAAAGGGACAGGGGGTACCGGGGAGCTGTTTTTT	CASSFTKGTGGTGELFF
NA	NA	TRBV12-3/TRBV12-4	TRBJ2-1	TGTGCCAGCAGTCCGGGAACGCGCAATGAGCAGTTCTTC	CASSPGTRNEQFF
NA	NA	TRBV5-1	TRBJ1-5	TGCGCCAGCAGCTTGAGCGGCGATAGGCAGCCCCAGCATTTT	CASSLSGDRQPQHF
NA	NA	TRBV15	TRBJ1-4	TGTGCCACCAGCAGAGTGTTTTCGGGGGAAAAACTGTTTTTT	CATSRVFSGEKLFF
NA	few	TRBV6-2/TRBV6-3	TRBJ1-1	TGTGCCAGCAGTTATTCAGGGGCTGTTGGCACTGAAGCTTTCTTT	CASSYSGAVGTEAFF
TRBD1	NA	TRBV5-1	TRBJ1-6	TGCGCCAGCAGCGTCGGACAGGGCTCAAATTCACCCCTCCACTTT	CASSVGQGSNSPLHF
NA	NA	TRBV3-1/TRBV3-2	TRBJ1-1	TGTGCCAGCAGCCTGAGTATGAACACTGAAGCTTTCTTT	CASSLSMNTEAFF
NA	few	TRBV7-2	TRBJ2-2	TGTGCCAGCAGCACCGTTAGCACCTCCGGGGAGCTGTTTTTT	CASSTVSTSGELFF
TRBD1	NA	TRBV9	TRBJ2-6	TGTGCCAGCAGCGCAAACAGGGGGTCTGGGGCCAACGTCCTGACTTTC	CASSANRGSGANVLTF
NA	NA	TRBV6-5	TRBJ1-2	TGTGCCAGCAGTACCGGGGGTAACTATGGCTACACCTTC	CASSTGGNYGYTF
TRBD1	once	TRBV6-4	TRBJ2-2	TGTGCCAGCCGGGACAGGACGAACACCGGGGAGCTGTTTTTT	CASRDRTNTGELFF
TRBD2	NA	TRBV2	TRBJ2-3	TGTGCCACCAAAGGGACCTGGGAGGGCGCAGATACGCAGTATTTT	CATKGTWEGADTQYF
NA	NA	TRBV9	TRBJ1-5	TGTGCCAGCAGCGTAGGAGGGGGGGGCAATCAGCCCCAGCATTTT	CASSVGGGGNQPQHF
TRBD1	NA	TRBV9	TRBJ1-2	TGTGCCAGCAGCGGAGAGGGGACAGGGGAACCGGGCTGCACCTTC	CASSGEGTGEPGCTF
TRBD1	NA	TRBV27	TRBJ1-4	TGTGCCAGCAAGACAGGGATTAATGAAAAACTGTTTTTT	CASKTGINEKLFF
TRBD1	NA	TRBV27	TRBJ1-1	TGTGCCAGCGCGGACAGGGACACTGAAGCTTTCTTT	CASADRDTEAFF
TRBD2	NA	TRBV19	TRBJ2-1	TGTGCCAGTAGTATAGATAGCGGGAGTTTGTCCAATGAGCAGTTCTTC	CASSIDSGSLSNEQFF
TRBD1	NA	TRBV5-4	TRBJ2-3	TGTGCCAGCAGCTTGGGATCGGCAGGGGGCCCCTCAGATACGCAGTATTTT	CASSLGSAGGPSDTQYF
TRBD2	NA	TRBV28	TRBJ2-2	TGTGCCATCACCGCGGGAGGTCTAATGGGGACCGGGGAGCTGTTTTTT	CAITAGGLMGTGELFF
TRBD2	NA	TRBV7-2	TRBJ2-5	TGTGCCAGCAGCTTACAGCTAGCGGGACAAGAGACCCAGTACTTC	CASSLQLAGQETQYF
TRBD2	NA	TRBV29-1	TRBJ2-3	TGCAGCGTTGAGGGCGCGACTAGCGGGAGAGATACGCAGTATTTT	CSVEGATSGRDTQYF
TRBD2	NA	TRBV5-1	TRBJ2-3	TGCGCCAGCAGCTTGGGTTTAGCGGGATTTCCAGATACGCAGTATTTT	CASSLGLAGFPDTQYF
NA	NA	TRBV5-6	TRBJ1-1	TGTGCCAGCAGCTTGGCAGTCTCCGTCATATACACTGAAGCTTTCTTT	CASSLAVSVIYTEAFF
TRBD1	NA	TRBV28	TRBJ2-6	TGTGCCAGCAGACCCTCCCTTGGACAGGGGTCCAACTCTGGGGCCAACGTCCTGACTTTC	CASRPSLGQGSNSGANVLTF
NA	NA	TRBV7-2	TRBJ1-2	TGTGCCAGCAGCCCAAACAGCTATGGCTACACCTTC	CASSPNSYGYTF
NA	NA	TRBV7-9	TRBJ1-1	TGTGCCAGCAGCTTAGGAGGCGGGGACTGGTCTGCACCAGCTTTCTTT	CASSLGGGDWSAPAFF